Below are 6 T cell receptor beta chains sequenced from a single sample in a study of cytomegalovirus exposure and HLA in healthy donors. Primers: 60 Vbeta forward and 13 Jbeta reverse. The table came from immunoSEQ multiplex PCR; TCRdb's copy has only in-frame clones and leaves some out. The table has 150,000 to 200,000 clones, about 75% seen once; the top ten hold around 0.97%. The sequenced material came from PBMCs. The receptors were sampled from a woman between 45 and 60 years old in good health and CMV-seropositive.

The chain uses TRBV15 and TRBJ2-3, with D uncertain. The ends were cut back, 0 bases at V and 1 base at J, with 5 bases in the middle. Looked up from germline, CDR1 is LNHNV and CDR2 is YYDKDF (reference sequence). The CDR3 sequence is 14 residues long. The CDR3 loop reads CATSRDLGTDTQYF. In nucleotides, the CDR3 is TGTGCCACCAGCAGAGACCTAGGCACAGATACGCAGTATTTT.

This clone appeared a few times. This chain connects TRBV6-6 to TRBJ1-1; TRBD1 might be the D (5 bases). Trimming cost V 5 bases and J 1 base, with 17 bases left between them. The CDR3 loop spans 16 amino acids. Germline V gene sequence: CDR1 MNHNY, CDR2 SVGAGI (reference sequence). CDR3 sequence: CASSPGRGLTNTEAFF. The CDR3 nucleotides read TGTGCCAGCAGTCCTGGGAGGGGACTAACGAACACTGAAGCTTTCTTT.

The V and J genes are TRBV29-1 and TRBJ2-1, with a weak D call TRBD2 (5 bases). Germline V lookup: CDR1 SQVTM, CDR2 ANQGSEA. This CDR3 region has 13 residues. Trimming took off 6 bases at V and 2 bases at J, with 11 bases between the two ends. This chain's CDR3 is CSVRGRTYNEQFF. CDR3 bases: TGCAGCGTACGGGGTCGTACCTACAATGAGCAGTTCTTC.

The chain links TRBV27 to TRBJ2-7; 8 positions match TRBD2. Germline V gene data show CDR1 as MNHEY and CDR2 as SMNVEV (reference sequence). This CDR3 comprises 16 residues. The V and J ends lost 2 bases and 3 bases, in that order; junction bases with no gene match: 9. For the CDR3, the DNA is TGTGCCAGCAGTTTACGGGTGGCGGGAGGATTCTACGAGCAGTACTTC. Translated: CASSLRVAGGFYEQYF.

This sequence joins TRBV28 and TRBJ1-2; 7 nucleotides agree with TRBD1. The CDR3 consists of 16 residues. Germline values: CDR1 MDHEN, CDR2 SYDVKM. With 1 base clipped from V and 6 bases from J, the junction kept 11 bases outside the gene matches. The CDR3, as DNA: TGTGCCAGCAGTTTATTGGCGGGACAGCTTAGGAATGGCTACACCTTC. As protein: CASSLLAGQLRNGYTF.

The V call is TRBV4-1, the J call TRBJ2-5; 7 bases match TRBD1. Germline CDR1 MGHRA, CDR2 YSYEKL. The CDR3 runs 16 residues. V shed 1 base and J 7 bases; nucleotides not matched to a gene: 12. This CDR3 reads CASSQAIEGGKGTQYF. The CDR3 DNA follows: TGCGCCAGCAGCCAAGCAATAGAAGGGGGCAAAGGGACCCAGTACTTC.